This TCR beta chain was sequenced during a study of cytotoxic CD8 clonotypes in ibrutinib-treated CLL (TCRdb year 2021). About the investigation overall: The cohort had about ten relapsed/refractory and around 14 treatment-naive patients; approximately 17 were IGHV unmutated. On average, each sample yielded around 230,000 productive templates and tens of thousands of productive rearrangements. Every remission and progressive disease sample was obtained while ibrutinib was still being received by the patients. Responses were partial in 24 patients and complete in 2; after median around 72 months follow-up, roughly 14 stayed in remission and about twelve progressed. Cryopreserved peripheral blood mononuclear cells were collected at three points: before therapy, at response, and at either sustained remission or disease progression. Samples at response were collected after a median of about 11 months of treatment, with a range of roughly 6 to 40 months. Longitudinal samples were available for about 30% of the roughly 86 trial participants. Points the paper makes about the study in general: Public clonotypes were rare and either shrank or stayed stable during treatment, and the rise in clonality at ibrutinib response reflected expansion of private clonotypes. Sampling times were not matched between patients in sustained remission and patients whose disease was progressing, and lymph node repertoires were not examined. At baseline, clonality was higher than in age-matched healthy donors and showed a strong correlation with circulating CD8+ T-cell counts. Clonality increased at ibrutinib response, stayed stable in sustained remission, and fell back toward baseline at progression.

On a MiSeq, deep resolution sequencing aimed for a depth between 1 in 1 million and 1 in 200,000 T cells, with each clonotype covered 10x on average. The immunoSEQ hsTCRB Kit was used to generate TCR beta libraries. As for how the authors treated the data: Data were analyzed with ImmunoSEQ Data Assistant and ImmunoSEQ Analyzer, with V, D and J genes assigned per IMGT definitions. Clonality, with values ranging from 0 to 1, was calculated as one minus the normalized Shannon entropy of productive rearrangement frequencies. Only overrepresented clonotypes making up at least 0.05% of each patient's repertoire were included in the public clonotype analysis. Some 13 age-matched healthy donor repertoires from immuneACCESS served as clonality controls. As stored in TCRdb, this immuneACCESS dataset retains in-frame rearrangements with V and J assigned. A fraction of the clones does not appear; measured against another copy, unresolved V genes explain less than half of the discrepancy, and the remainder lacks a known reason. The V and J calls and clone size were taken over from that table, and D and trimming were inferred from the DNA. For this sample the table gives around 150,000 clones, of which approximately 80% were detected only once. Of the sample, 6.5% to 8% falls within the top ten clones.

Concerning this clone itself: Its antigen remains unidentified. The input lacks base qualities; no much larger clone sits a single base away.

Cut back by 1 base and 2 bases, the V and J ends lie 9 bases apart. Sequences SNHLY (CDR1) and FYNNEI (CDR2) are obtained from the germline V gene. Taken from cysteine to phenylalanine, the CDR3 has 14 residues. The DNA shown is the 42-base CDR3, in frame from base 1. Approximately 2 micrograms of genomic DNA were extracted from cryopreserved PBMCs for TCR beta library preparation. Longitudinal blood samples from CLL patients receiving ibrutinib monotherapy were subjected to high-throughput TCR beta sequencing. The patients took part in an open-label, single-center phase 2 trial of ibrutinib monotherapy.

The receptor chain draws on TRBV2 and TRBJ2-7; the D segment cannot be called with confidence. The TCR originated in a human donor with chronic lymphocytic leukemia. Sequences were derived from PBMCs, sampled after 36 months of ibrutinib treatment. DNA sequence: TGTGCCAGCAGTGAAGGGCTCGCGGCCTACGAGCAGTACTTC. This is translated as CASSEGLAAYEQYF.